The 6 T cell receptor beta chains in this list originate from one sample, sequenced in a study of technical replicates of blood from several donors (dated by TCRdb to about 2017). Library method: the immunoSEQ multiplex PCR assay. TCRdb took this table from immuneACCESS and kept in-frame rearrangements with V and J called. Such tables lack part of the clones; where checked against another copy, unresolved V genes explain under half of the gap, and the rest is unexplained. Within this sample are 75,000 to 100,000 clones, with about 95% of them counted one time only. Of the sample, roughly 0.35% falls within the top ten clones. Source material: T cells isolated from PBMCs. The receptors stem from a human donor in good health.

V and J are TRBV5-1 and TRBJ2-7; tentative D call: TRBD1 (6 bases). CDR1 SGHRS and CDR2 YFSETQ come from the germline V gene. The CDR3 contains 14 residues. Trimming shortened V by 3 bases and J by 1 base, and 11 bases separated the two germline ends. In DNA, the CDR3 is TGCGCCAGCAGCTCCGGGACATTTTCCTACGAGCAGTACTTC. It is translated as CASSSGTFSYEQYF. Full variable domain (outside the CDR3, taken from reference TRBV5-1 and TRBJ2-7): KAGVTQTPRYLIKTRGQQVTLSCSPISGHRSVSWYQQTPGQGLQFLFEYFSETQRNKGNFPGRFSGRQFSNSRSEMNVSTLELGDSALYLCASSSGTFSYEQYFGPGTRLTVT.

The CDR3 protein is CASSQEVGTVSLADTQYF. DNA for the CDR3: TGCGCCAGCAGCCAAGAGGTTGGGACAGTATCTTTGGCAGATACGCAGTATTTT. This chain uses TRBV4-1 with TRBJ2-3; TRBD1 matches 7 bases. CDR3 length equals 18 residues. CDR1 and CDR2 (germline): MGHRA, YSYEKL. Trimming took 0 bases from V and 4 from J; bases not matched to a gene: 13.

This clone has a single count. This sequence joins TRBV9 and TRBJ2-5; TRBD2 matches at 8 bases. Germline CDR1 reads SGDLS; CDR2 reads YYNGEE. Trimming took 5 bases from V and 7 from J; bases not matched to a gene: 13. CDR3 length: 15 amino acids. CDR3 residues: CASSDLAGATGTQYF. Here the CDR3 DNA reads TGTGCCAGCAGTGATCTAGCGGGCGCGACAGGGACCCAGTACTTC.

In nucleotides, the CDR3 is TGCGCCAGCAGCTTGGCTAGGGGAGGTTATACAGATACGCAGTATTTT. Translating it yields CASSLARGGYTDTQYF. J is TRBJ2-3 and V is TRBV5-1; D possibly corresponds to TRBD2 (6 bases). Germline V gives CDR1 SGHRS, CDR2 YFSETQ. The V end was cut by 0 bases, the J end by 3 bases, with 14 bases between. This CDR3 spans 16 amino acids.

The chain links TRBV28 to TRBJ1-2, with 10 nucleotides matching TRBD1. This CDR3 spans 17 amino acids. Germline CDR1 is MDHEN and CDR2 is SYDVKM. V gave up 3 bases and J gave up 4 bases; unmatched junction bases: 11. CDR3 DNA sequence: TGTGCCAGCAGTTTTCTCCGGGACAGGGGAAATGGCTATGGCTACACCTTC. It codes for CASSFLRDRGNGYGYTF.

The chain has TRBV5-1 and TRBJ2-3, with D maybe TRBD2 (6 bases). The CDR3 consists of 14 residues. V gave up 5 bases and J gave up 4 bases, with 14 bases separating them. CDR1 is SGHRS, CDR2 YFSETQ, per germline. The CDR3 DNA reads TGCGCCAGCAGAGAAGTAGCGGAAGCAGATACGCAGTATTTT. Residues: CASREVAEADTQYF.